The entry that follows covers one T cell receptor (beta chain) sequence. Its antigen is unidentified. Built from TCR beta cDNA, the libraries had unique molecular identifiers in them. TCRdb reanalysed the PCR reads using MiXCR and keeps one entry per CDR3 protein. The data hold about 770,000 distinct CDR3 sequences, with 35% to 55% observed a single time. These data are taken from a study of post-analysis software for immune sequencing data. Notes on the study in general: In patients, about 5 TRBV segments were more frequent than in controls, with TRBV5-6, TRBV5-1 and TRBV20-1 among them.

CDR1 is SGHRS and CDR2 is YFSETQ in the germline V gene. The CDR3 runs 15 residues. V shed 3 bases and J shed 0 bases, with 13 bases lying between them. V usage is TRBV5-1 and J usage is TRBJ2-7; TRBD1 might be the D (6 bases). This receptor was identified in a girl aged 10 to 17 with multiple sclerosis. The sample was blood. Here the CDR3 DNA reads TGCGCCAGCAGCTGGGGGCTGACGTCCTCCTACGAGCAGTACTTC. Its translation is CASSWGLTSSYEQYF.